This TCR beta chain was identified during a study of cytomegalovirus exposure and HLA in healthy donors. General study points: The records held CMV serostatus as the only immune exposure information.

Use of 60 Vbeta and 13 Jbeta primers characterized the PCR. The table came from immunoSEQ multiplex PCR; TCRdb's copy has only in-frame clones and leaves some out. The sample lists some 130,000 clones, 73% occurring once. Remarks on this clone: Its antigen remains unidentified.

Germline loops: CDR1 MNHEY, CDR2 SVGAGI. This CDR3 is built from 15 residues. V shed 6 bases and J shed 7 bases, with 21 bases lying between them. The clonotype was recovered from a woman aged 40-49 years in good health and CMV-seronegative. The chain is built from TRBV6-5 and TRBJ1-2, with TRBD1 as a possible D gene (5 bases). The sample comprised PBMCs. DNA for the CDR3: TGTGCCAGCAGCCCCTCAATAATCCAGGGCGGTGGCTACACCTTC. It specifies CASSPSIIQGGGYTF.